This T cell receptor beta chain was sequenced for a study of CD8+ T cells in alopecia areata. General study results and limits: Clarity of TCR sharing across patients fell short of that in mice, possibly HLA-related. Just one nonresponder means the tie between baseline CD8+ expansion and response stays uncertain.

The germline V gene has CDR1 SGHAT and CDR2 FQNNGV. The CDR3 runs 14 residues. The V end lost 2 bases, the J end lost 4 bases, and 11 bases lay between the germline ends. Noted treatment: oral pan-JAK inhibitor, 5-10 mg twice daily. In alopecia areata patients, both lesional scalp punch biopsies and peripheral blood were collected. Only a few counts were recorded for this clone. As yet, its antigen is unknown. The authors extracted RNA and reverse transcribed it into cDNA as the sequencing template. This table comes from immunoSEQ multiplex PCR, and its TCRdb copy is limited to in-frame clones, with some not included. The sample comprises about 190,000 clones, about 60% of which are singletons, and over 0.55% rests with the top ten.

The chain joins TRBV11-2 to TRBJ2-5; D uncertain. Sequencing was performed on CD4+ T cells sorted from blood, taken at week 4, from a patient treated with tofacitinib. This receptor was identified in a human donor with alopecia areata. In DNA form, the CDR3 reads TGTGCCAGCAGCTTAAGTAGGTTAGGAGAGACCCAGTACTTC. It is translated as CASSLSRLGETQYF.